Listed below are T cell receptor beta chains from one sample, sequenced in a study of monozygotic twins with inflammatory bowel disease. TCRdb re-called the 5' RACE reads and gives one entry per CDR3 protein, without DNA. The sample holds approximately 380,000 distinct CDR3 sequences. The source material was blood. The receptors here all came from a human donor with ulcerative colitis or Crohn's disease, or a healthy co-twin of an affected twin (not recorded which). The CDR3 runs from the conserved cysteine through the conserved F or W.

>TRBV7-8|TRBJ2-5
CASSLVTRVETQYF
>TRBV13|TRBJ2-1
CASSSLAISYNEQFF
>TRBV7-8|TRBJ2-2
CASSLDKIDRALNTGELFF
>TRBV5-1|TRBJ1-5
CASSKTGQPQHF
>TRBV20-1|TRBJ2-1
CSARGGASAGYSYNEQFF
>TRBV7-3|TRBJ1-1
CASSPGSGNTEAFF
>TRBV24-1|TRBJ2-1
CATSDLGRDSSYNEQFF
>TRBV7-3|TRBJ2-3
CASSSRGLSSTDTQYF
>TRBV7-7|TRBJ1-4
CASSHGPWGANEKLFF
>TRBV5-1|TRBJ2-3
CASTGTSGTDTQYF
>TRBV20-1|TRBJ2-1
CSARGLRLAGIPLEQFF
>TRBV7-2|TRBJ2-7
CASSSVPSSYEQYF
>TRBV6-1|TRBJ1-6
CASSTTPTGPIRSPLHF
>TRBV10-3|TRBJ2-4
CAISVSTGDDIQYF
>TRBV4-2|TRBJ2-7
CASSDKRDGSYEQYF
>TRBV7-9|TRBJ2-7
CASSRQGGSYEQYF
>TRBV5-1|TRBJ2-5
CASSGRTPQETQYF
>TRBV4-1|TRBJ2-2
CASSQETGRGRRTGELFF
>TRBV20-1|TRBJ2-2
CSARTDRGLDTGELFF
>TRBV6-5|TRBJ2-3
CASSYELPTDTQYF
>TRBV18|TRBJ2-5
CASSPRGQGVGETQYF
>TRBV3-1|TRBJ1-3
CASSQYGAVVGNTIYF